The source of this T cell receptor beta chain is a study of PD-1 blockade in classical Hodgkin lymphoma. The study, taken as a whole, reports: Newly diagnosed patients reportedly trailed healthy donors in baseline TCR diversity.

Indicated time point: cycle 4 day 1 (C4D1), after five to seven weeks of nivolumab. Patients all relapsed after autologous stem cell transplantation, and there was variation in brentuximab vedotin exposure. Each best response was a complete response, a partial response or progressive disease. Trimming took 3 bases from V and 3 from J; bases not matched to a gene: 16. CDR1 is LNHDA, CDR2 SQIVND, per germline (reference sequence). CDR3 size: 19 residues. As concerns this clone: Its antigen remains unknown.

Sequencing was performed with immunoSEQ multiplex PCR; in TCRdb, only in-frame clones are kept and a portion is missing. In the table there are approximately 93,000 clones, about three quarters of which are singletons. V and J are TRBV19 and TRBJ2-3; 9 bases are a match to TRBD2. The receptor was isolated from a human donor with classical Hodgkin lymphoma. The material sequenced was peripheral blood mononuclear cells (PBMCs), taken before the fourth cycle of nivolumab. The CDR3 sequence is CASSISGGRASGRTDTQYF. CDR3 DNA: TGTGCCAGTAGTATCTCGGGCGGGAGGGCCAGTGGAAGGACAGATACGCAGTATTTT. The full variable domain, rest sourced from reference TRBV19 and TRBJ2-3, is DGGITQSPKYLFRKEGQNVTLSCEQNLNHDAMYWYRQDPGQGLRLIYYSQIVNDFQKGDIAEGYSVSREKKESFPLTVTSAQKNPTAFYLCASSISGGRASGRTDTQYFGPGTRLTVL.